This T cell receptor beta chain was sequenced for a study of patients and donors after allogeneic stem cell transplantation. TCRdb re-derived calls from the RT-PCR reads in MiXCR, one entry per CDR3 protein. The sample contains about 110,000 distinct CDR3 sequences, over 30% of which appear only once. The trim removed 5 bases at V and 0 bases at J, leaving 10 bases unmatched. CDR1 MNHEY and CDR2 SMNVEV come from the germline V gene (reference sequence). This CDR3 has 19 amino acids. The specimen sequenced was blood, either unsorted or a sorted T cell fraction (not recorded which). The origin of this receptor is a human donor who was either an allogeneic HSCT recipient or a stem cell or donor lymphocyte infusion donor (not recorded which). It is not recorded whose cells these are; they may come from a transplant donor. The chain couples TRBV27 to TRBJ2-7, with TRBD2 matching over 16 bases. This CDR3 reads CASSKFTGTSGRDSYEQYF. As DNA, the CDR3 is TGTGCCAGCAGTAAATTCACCGGGACTAGCGGGAGGGACTCCTACGAGCAGTACTTC.